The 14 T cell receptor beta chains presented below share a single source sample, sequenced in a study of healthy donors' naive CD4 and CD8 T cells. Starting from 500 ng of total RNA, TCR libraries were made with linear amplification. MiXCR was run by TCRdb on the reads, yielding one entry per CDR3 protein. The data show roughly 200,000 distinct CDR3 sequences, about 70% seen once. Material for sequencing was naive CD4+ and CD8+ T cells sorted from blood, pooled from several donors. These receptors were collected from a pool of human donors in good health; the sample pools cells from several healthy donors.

CDR3 residues: CASSSGTVQGPQHF. In nucleotides, the CDR3 is TGTGCCAGCAGCTCGGGGACCGTCCAAGGGCCCCAGCATTTT. The genes are TRBV6-5 and TRBJ1-5; D is possibly TRBD1 (5 bases). Germline V gives CDR1 MNHEY, CDR2 SVGAGI. Trimming shortened V by 6 bases and J by 9 bases, and 18 bases separated the two germline ends. This CDR3 has 14 amino acids.

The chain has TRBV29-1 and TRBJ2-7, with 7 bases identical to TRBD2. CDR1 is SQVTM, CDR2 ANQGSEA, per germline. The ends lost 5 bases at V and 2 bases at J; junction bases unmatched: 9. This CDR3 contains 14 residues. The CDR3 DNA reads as TGCAGCGTTAAAATCTTAGCGGGTGCCTACGAGCAGTACTTC. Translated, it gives CSVKILAGAYEQYF.

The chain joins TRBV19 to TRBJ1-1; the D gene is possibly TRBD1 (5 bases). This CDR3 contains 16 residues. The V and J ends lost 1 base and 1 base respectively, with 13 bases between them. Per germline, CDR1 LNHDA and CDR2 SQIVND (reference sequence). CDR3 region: CASSIVQGLANTEAFF. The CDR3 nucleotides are TGTGCCAGTAGTATAGTTCAGGGATTGGCGAACACTGAAGCTTTCTTT.

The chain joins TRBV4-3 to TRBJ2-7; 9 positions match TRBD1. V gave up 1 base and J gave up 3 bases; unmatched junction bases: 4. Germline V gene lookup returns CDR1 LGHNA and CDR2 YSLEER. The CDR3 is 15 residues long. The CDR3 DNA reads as TGCGCCAGCAGCCAAGCGGGACAGGGTAGCTACGAGCAGTACTTC. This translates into CASSQAGQGSYEQYF.

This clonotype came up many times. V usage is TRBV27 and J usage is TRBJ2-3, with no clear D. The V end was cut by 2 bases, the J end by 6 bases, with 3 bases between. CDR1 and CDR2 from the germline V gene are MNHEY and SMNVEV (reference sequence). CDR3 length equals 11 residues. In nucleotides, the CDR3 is TGTGCCAGCAGTTTAGCCGATACGCAGTATTTT. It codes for CASSLADTQYF.

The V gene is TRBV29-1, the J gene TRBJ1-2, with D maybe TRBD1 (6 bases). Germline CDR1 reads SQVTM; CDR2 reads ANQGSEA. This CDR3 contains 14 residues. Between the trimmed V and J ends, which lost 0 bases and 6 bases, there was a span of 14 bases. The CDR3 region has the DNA TGCAGCGTTGAAGATCACAGGGACTTTCATGGCTACACCTTC. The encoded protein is CSVEDHRDFHGYTF.

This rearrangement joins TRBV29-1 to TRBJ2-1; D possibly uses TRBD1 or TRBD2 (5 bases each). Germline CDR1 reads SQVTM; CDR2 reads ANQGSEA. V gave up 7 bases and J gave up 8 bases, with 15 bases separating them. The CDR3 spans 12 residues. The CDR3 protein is CSASQLGDEQFF. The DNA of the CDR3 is TGCAGCGCATCCCAACTAGGGGATGAGCAGTTCTTC.

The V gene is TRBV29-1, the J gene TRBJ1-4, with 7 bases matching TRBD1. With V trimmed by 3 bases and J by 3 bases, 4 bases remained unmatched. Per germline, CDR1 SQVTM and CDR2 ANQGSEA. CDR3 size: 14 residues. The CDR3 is CSVERTGANEKLFF. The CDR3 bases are TGCAGCGTTGAGCGCACAGGGGCTAATGAAAAACTGTTTTTT.

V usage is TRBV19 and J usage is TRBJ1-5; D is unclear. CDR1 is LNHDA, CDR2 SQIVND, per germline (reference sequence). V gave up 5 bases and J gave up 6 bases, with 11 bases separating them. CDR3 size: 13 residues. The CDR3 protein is CASSSEHRQPQHF. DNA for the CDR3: TGTGCCAGTAGTTCAGAACACCGTCAGCCCCAGCATTTT.

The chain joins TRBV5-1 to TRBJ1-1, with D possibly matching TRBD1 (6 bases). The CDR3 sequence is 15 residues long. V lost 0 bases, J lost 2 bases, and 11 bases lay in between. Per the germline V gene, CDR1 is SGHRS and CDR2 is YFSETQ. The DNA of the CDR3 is TGCGCCAGCAGCTTGGCCATTGGGGGCAACACTGAAGCTTTCTTT. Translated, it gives CASSLAIGGNTEAFF.

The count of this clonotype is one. Here the CDR3 DNA reads TGCAGCGTGGGGGACACCCCAATCGACGAGCAGTACTTC. Its translation is CSVGDTPIDEQYF. This chain links TRBV29-1 with TRBJ2-7, with D possibly matching TRBD1 (6 bases). The CDR3 spans 13 residues. The ends were cut back, 6 bases at V and 5 bases at J, with 17 bases in the middle. Germline assignment: CDR1 SQVTM and CDR2 ANQGSEA.

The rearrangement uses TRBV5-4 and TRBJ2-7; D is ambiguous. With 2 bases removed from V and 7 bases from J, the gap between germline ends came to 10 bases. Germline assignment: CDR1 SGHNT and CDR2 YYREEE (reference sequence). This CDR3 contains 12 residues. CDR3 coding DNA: TGTGCCAGCAGCTTCGGCCCATCGGAGCAGTACTTC. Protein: CASSFGPSEQYF.

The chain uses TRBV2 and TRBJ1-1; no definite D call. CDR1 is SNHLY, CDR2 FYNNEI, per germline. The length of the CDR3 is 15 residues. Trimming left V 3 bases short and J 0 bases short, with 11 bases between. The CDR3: CASSENGVMNTEAFF. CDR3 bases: TGTGCCAGCAGTGAGAATGGGGTAATGAACACTGAAGCTTTCTTT. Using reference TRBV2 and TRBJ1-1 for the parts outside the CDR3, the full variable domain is EPEVTQTPSHQVTQMGQEVILRCVPISNHLYFYWYRQILGQKVEFLVSFYNNEISEKSEIFDDQFSVERPDGSNFTLKIRSTKLEDSAMYFCASSENGVMNTEAFFGQGTRLTVV.

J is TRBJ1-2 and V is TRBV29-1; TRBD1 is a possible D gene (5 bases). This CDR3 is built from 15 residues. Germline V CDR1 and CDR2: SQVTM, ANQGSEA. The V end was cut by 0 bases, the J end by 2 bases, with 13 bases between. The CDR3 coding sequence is TGCAGCGTTGAAGACCGGCAGGGTTCCAACTATGGCTACACCTTC. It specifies CSVEDRQGSNYGYTF.